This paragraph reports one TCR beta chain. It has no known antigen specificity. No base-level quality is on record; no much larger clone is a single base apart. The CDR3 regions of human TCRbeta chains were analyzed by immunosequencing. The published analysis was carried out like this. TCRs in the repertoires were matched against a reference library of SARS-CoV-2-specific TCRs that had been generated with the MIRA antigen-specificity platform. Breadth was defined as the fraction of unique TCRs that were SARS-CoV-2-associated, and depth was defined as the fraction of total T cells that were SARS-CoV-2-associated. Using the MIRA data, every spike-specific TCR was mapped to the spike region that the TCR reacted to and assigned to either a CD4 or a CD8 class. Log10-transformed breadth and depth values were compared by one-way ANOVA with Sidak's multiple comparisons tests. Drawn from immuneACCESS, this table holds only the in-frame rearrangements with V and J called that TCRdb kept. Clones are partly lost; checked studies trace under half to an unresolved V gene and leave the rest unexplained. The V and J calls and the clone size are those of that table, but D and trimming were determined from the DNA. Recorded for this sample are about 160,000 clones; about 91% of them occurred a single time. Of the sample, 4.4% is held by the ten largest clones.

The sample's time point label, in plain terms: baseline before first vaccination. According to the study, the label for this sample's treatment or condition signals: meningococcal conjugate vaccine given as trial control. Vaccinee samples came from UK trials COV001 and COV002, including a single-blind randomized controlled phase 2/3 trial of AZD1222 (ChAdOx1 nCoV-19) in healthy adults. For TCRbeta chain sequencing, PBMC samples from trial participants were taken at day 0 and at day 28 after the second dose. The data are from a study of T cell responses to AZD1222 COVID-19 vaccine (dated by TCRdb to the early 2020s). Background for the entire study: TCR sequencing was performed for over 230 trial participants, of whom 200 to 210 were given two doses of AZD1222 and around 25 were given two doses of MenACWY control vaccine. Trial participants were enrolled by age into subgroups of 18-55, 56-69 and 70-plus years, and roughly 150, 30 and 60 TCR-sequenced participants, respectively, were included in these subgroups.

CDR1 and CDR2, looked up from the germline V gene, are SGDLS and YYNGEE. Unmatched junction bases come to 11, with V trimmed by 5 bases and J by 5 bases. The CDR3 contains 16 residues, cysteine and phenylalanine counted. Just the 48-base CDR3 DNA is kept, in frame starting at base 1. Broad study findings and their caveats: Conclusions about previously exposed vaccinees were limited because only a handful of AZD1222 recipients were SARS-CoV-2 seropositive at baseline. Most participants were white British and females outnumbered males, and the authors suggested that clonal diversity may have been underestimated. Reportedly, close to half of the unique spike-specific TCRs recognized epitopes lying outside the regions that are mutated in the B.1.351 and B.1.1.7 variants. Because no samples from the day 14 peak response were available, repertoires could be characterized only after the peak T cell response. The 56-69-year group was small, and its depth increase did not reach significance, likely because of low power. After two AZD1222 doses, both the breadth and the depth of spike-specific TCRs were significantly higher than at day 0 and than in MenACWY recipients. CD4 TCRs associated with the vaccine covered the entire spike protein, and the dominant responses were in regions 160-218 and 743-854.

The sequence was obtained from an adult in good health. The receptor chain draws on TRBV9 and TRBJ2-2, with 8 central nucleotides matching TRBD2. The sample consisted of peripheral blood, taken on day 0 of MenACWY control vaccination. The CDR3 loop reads CASSRGGGPGTGELFF. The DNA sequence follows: TGTGCCAGCAGTCGAGGCGGGGGGCCGGGGACCGGGGAGCTGTTTTTT.